A selection of T cell receptor beta chains follows, all from one sample in a study of naive and memory T cell subsets. TCRdb ran MiXCR on the UMI-ligation and nested PCR reads and lists one entry per CDR3 protein. The sample holds 120,000 to 150,000 distinct CDR3 sequences, approximately 24% seen once. Material: naive CD4+ T cells from blood. These receptors were taken from a human donor in good health. The conserved cysteine and the conserved F or W are not part of the CDR3 here.

J gene: TRBJ1-4
V gene: TRBV4-1
CDR3 protein: ASSQDTQTGGSEKLF

J gene: TRBJ2-7
V gene: TRBV28
CDR3 protein: ASSFRVGEQY

J gene: TRBJ2-5
V gene: TRBV27
CDR3 protein: ASTGLASGQETQY

J gene: TRBJ1-1
V gene: TRBV27
CDR3 protein: ASSLDLDTEAF

J gene: TRBJ2-1
V gene: TRBV20-1
CDR3 protein: STDRGASHEQF

J gene: TRBJ2-1
V gene: TRBV20-1
CDR3 protein: SAISGGNEQF

J gene: TRBJ2-7
V gene: TRBV15
CDR3 protein: ATSRGASGRIRYEQY

J gene: TRBJ2-5
V gene: TRBV10-3
CDR3 protein: AISQTIGQSKMTQY

J gene: TRBJ2-7
V gene: TRBV19
CDR3 protein: ASSISGAYEQY

J gene: TRBJ1-1
V gene: TRBV29-1
CDR3 protein: SVRGTGGATEAF

J gene: TRBJ2-1
V gene: TRBV6-2/TRBV6-3
CDR3 protein: ASVQGLAVSFYNEQF

J gene: TRBJ1-1
V gene: TRBV19
CDR3 protein: ASSKTGVATEAF

J gene: TRBJ1-1
V gene: TRBV20-1
CDR3 protein: SARWTEAF

J gene: TRBJ2-1
V gene: TRBV7-2
CDR3 protein: ASGSRIMRGGQF

J gene: TRBJ2-1
V gene: TRBV5-6
CDR3 protein: ASGQGSNEQF